One sample yielded the 14 T cell receptor beta chains listed below, sequenced in a study of blood T cell repertoires in COVID-19. Sequencing used immunoSEQ multiplex PCR; TCRdb keeps in-frame clones, though not all of them. Of approximately 250,000 clones in the sample, around 86% were seen once. The sequenced sample was peripheral blood. These receptors were obtained from a man aged 40-49 years with active or convalescent COVID-19.

The CDR3 sequence: CASSPLRTSGEQYF. The CDR3 coding sequence is TGTGCCAGCAGTCCCCTACGAACTAGCGGGGAGCAGTACTTC. The chain carries TRBV27 and TRBJ2-7; 9 nucleotides line up with TRBD2. CDR1 is MNHEY and CDR2 is SMNVEV in the germline V gene (reference sequence). There are 14 residues in the CDR3. V shed 5 bases, J shed 7 bases, and the junction held 9 bases outside the gene matches.

The chain recombines TRBV11-1 with TRBJ2-7; tentatively, D is TRBD1 (5 bases). The CDR3 is made up of 13 amino acids. Germline V gene data show CDR1 as SGHAT and CDR2 as FQDESV (reference sequence). Trimming removed 5 bases at V and 1 base at J, with 9 bases between. This CDR3 reads CASSADRSYEQYF. In DNA form, the CDR3 reads TGTGCCAGCAGCGCCGACAGATCCTACGAGCAGTACTTC.

V is TRBV6-6 and J is TRBJ2-7; 8 nucleotides agree with TRBD1. V lost 6 bases, J lost 7 bases, and 2 bases stayed unmatched. Germline V lookup: CDR1 MNHNY, CDR2 SVGAGI (reference sequence). The CDR3 is 11 residues long. In DNA, the CDR3 is TGTGCCAGCAGCTACAGGGGGGAGCAGTACTTC. Translating it yields CASSYRGEQYF.

This clone has a single count. This rearrangement joins TRBV7-2 to TRBJ2-5, with a weak D call TRBD1 (5 bases). Trimming stripped 5 bases from V and 5 bases from J, with 18 bases between. From germline, CDR1 is SGHTA and CDR2 FQGNSA. The CDR3 runs to 15 residues. The CDR3: CASSPLRNPGETQYF. The DNA of the CDR3 is TGTGCCAGCAGCCCCCTTCGGAATCCAGGGGAGACCCAGTACTTC. The full variable domain, rest sourced from reference TRBV7-2 and TRBJ2-5, is GAGVSQSPSNKVTEKGKDVELRCDPISGHTALYWYRQSLGQGLEFLIYFQGNSAPDKSGLPSDRFSAERTGGSVSTLTIQRTQQEDSAVYLCASSPLRNPGETQYFGPGTRLLVL.

The V gene is TRBV24-1, the J gene TRBJ1-2, with TRBD1 identical over 8 bases. This CDR3 spans 15 amino acids. The V and J ends lost 3 bases and 0 bases, in that order; junction bases with no gene match: 2. Germline loops: CDR1 KGHDR, CDR2 SFDVKD. CDR3 sequence reads: CATSDAGGPNYGYTF. The CDR3 DNA sequence: TGTGCCACCAGTGATGCAGGGGGCCCTAACTATGGCTACACCTTC.

The chain employs TRBV18 and TRBJ2-7; 12 bases are shared with TRBD2. Germline V gene sequence: CDR1 KGHSH, CDR2 LQKENI. The V and J ends lost 2 bases and 4 bases, in that order; junction bases with no gene match: 9. The CDR3 length is 17 residues. Here the CDR3 DNA reads TGTGCCAGCTCACCAAACTCTATGCTAGCGGGAGGGTACGAGCAGTACTTC. Its translation is CASSPNSMLAGGYEQYF.

This CDR3 is CASSYGGGNEQYF. As DNA, the CDR3 is TGTGCCAGCAGTTACGGCGGGGGCAACGAGCAGTACTTC. This rearrangement joins TRBV6-6 to TRBJ2-7; maybe TRBD2 (7 bases). Germline CDR1 is MNHNY and CDR2 is SVGAGI (reference sequence). Trimming removed 2 bases at V and 5 bases at J, with 10 bases between. This CDR3 is built from 13 residues.

This chain connects TRBV6-5 to TRBJ1-2; the D gene is possibly TRBD1 (6 bases). The V gene lost 6 bases and the J gene lost 10 bases, with 18 bases spanning the gap. CDR3 length: 13 residues. Germline assignment: CDR1 MNHEY and CDR2 SVGAGI. Here the CDR3 DNA reads TGTGCCAGCAGCCACGGACAGAATTCTATCTACACCTTC. Its protein is CASSHGQNSIYTF.

The chain couples TRBV5-1 to TRBJ2-2, with D possibly being TRBD2 (5 bases). Trimming removed 4 bases at V and 5 bases at J, with 15 bases between. In germline, CDR1 is SGHRS, CDR2 YFSETQ. The CDR3 has 15 amino acids. This CDR3 reads CASSTGLITTGELFF. CDR3 coding DNA: TGCGCCAGCAGCACCGGACTGATTACTACCGGGGAGCTGTTTTTT.

This clone has a count of ten or more. The chain uses TRBV7-9 and TRBJ2-7; D is unresolved. Germline CDR1 is SEHNR and CDR2 is FQNEAQ (reference sequence). Trimming cost V 0 bases and J 6 bases, with 6 bases left between them. CDR3 length: 12 amino acids. CDR3 amino acids: CASSLAETEQYF. In DNA form, the CDR3 reads TGTGCCAGCAGCTTAGCGGAGACCGAGCAGTACTTC.

The gene calls are TRBV27 and TRBJ1-2, with a weak D call TRBD1 (6 bases). Between the trimmed V and J ends, which lost 3 bases and 8 bases, there was a span of 16 bases. The CDR3 totals 14 residues. Germline V gene sequence: CDR1 MNHEY, CDR2 SMNVEV (reference sequence). This CDR3 reads CASSLAGTMGGYTF. In nucleotides, the CDR3 is TGTGCCAGCAGTTTGGCCGGGACAATGGGGGGCTACACCTTC.

The genes are TRBV7-9 and TRBJ2-3; possibly TRBD1 for D (6 bases). The V gene lost 2 bases and the J gene lost 7 bases, with 13 bases spanning the gap. In germline, CDR1 is SEHNR, CDR2 FQNEAQ (reference sequence). This CDR3 spans 14 amino acids. CDR3 nucleotides: TGTGCCAGCAGCTTAACCAGGGGTAGTTATACGCAGTATTTT. Its protein is CASSLTRGSYTQYF.

The chain employs TRBV10-3 and TRBJ1-1, with TRBD1 matching 7 bases. The germline CDR1 and CDR2 sequences are ENHRY and SYGVKD. Trimming took 8 bases from V and 5 from J; bases not matched to a gene: 8. CDR3 size: 13 residues. Written as DNA, the CDR3 is TGTGCCATCGAGGGGGCGGAGGGGACTGAAGCTTTCTTT. It yields the protein CAIEGAEGTEAFF.

In nucleotides, the CDR3 is TGTGCCAGCTCACCAGGCCTTGATCAGCCCCAGCATTTT. Translating gives CASSPGLDQPQHF. The rearrangement uses TRBV18 and TRBJ1-5; D is undetermined. Per germline, CDR1 KGHSH and CDR2 LQKENI. The CDR3 sequence is 13 residues long. V dropped 2 bases and J dropped 5 bases, with 7 bases sitting between them. Full variable domain (remainder filled in from reference TRBV18 and TRBJ1-5): NAGVMQNPRHLVRRRGQEARLRCSPMKGHSHVYWYRQLPEEGLKFMVYLQKENIIDESGMPKERFSAEFPKEGPSILRIQQVVRGDSAAYFCASSPGLDQPQHFGDGTRLSIL.